The rows below give T cell receptor beta chains drawn from one sample of a study of immune evolution from preneoplasia to lung adenocarcinoma. Using immunoSEQ multiplex PCR, the repertoire was profiled, and TCRdb retains in-frame clones only, with some absent. The sample contains around 5,000 clones, less than 80% of which appear only once. The material sequenced was FFPE minimally invasive lung adenocarcinoma tissue. Source of these receptors: a person aged 65 to 79 with lung adenocarcinoma. Both conserved end residues are part of each CDR3. A D gene is named only where the DNA matches it firmly. Expanded clones are given a class, and other clones once, few, many or no size at all.

J gene	V gene	D gene	clone size	CDR3 DNA	CDR3 protein
TRBJ2-5	TRBV6-6	.	.	TGTGCCAGCAGTTATGTCGGACATTCAGAGACCCAGTACTTC	CASSYVGHSETQYF
TRBJ2-1	TRBV7-9	TRBD2	.	TGTGCCAGCAGCTACACTAGCGGGGCCTACAATGAGCAGTTCTTC	CASSYTSGAYNEQFF
TRBJ2-1	TRBV27	.	.	TGTGCCAGCAGTTTAGGCGGTATTTCCTACAATGAGCAGTTCTTC	CASSLGGISYNEQFF
TRBJ2-7	TRBV6-6	TRBD1	.	TGTGCCAGCAGAGCCTCGACAGGGGGATATTCCTACGAGCAGTACTTC	CASRASTGGYSYEQYF
TRBJ2-1	TRBV28	.	.	TGTGCCAGCAGTTCCAACTTTGGGCTGGGAAACAATGAGCAGTTCTTC	CASSSNFGLGNNEQFF
TRBJ2-7	TRBV7-2	TRBD2	.	TGTGCCAGCAGCTTTAGCGGGCGTGCCTACGAGCAGTACTTC	CASSFSGRAYEQYF
TRBJ1-2	TRBV30	.	.	TGTGCCTGGCGAGGGCTTCGGGTAAACTATGGCTACACCTTC	CAWRGLRVNYGYTF
TRBJ2-1	TRBV5-1	TRBD2	.	TGCGCCAGCAGTGCGACTAGCGGACTTATGGGGCATGAGCAGTTCTTC	CASSATSGLMGHEQFF
TRBJ2-7	TRBV28	TRBD2	.	TGTGCCAGCAGTTTATCCCGGACTAGCTTTTACGAGCAGTACTTC	CASSLSRTSFYEQYF
TRBJ1-1	TRBV28	.	large	TGTGCCAGCAGTTTGAGAGGGTCTGAAGCTTTCTTT	CASSLRGSEAFF
TRBJ2-7	TRBV7-9	TRBD1	.	TGTGCCAGCAGCCCCACGGGACAGGCGTACGAGCAGTACTTC	CASSPTGQAYEQYF
TRBJ1-6	TRBV10-3	.	.	TGTGCCATCAGTGACAGGCTATCATATAATTCACCCCTCCACTTT	CAISDRLSYNSPLHF
TRBJ1-1	TRBV11-2	.	.	TGTGCCAGCAGCTCAGGGATCACTGAAGCTTTCTTT	CASSSGITEAFF
TRBJ2-7	TRBV18	TRBD1	.	TGTGCCAGCTCGCACGGGACAGGGGCCTACGAGCAGTACTTC	CASSHGTGAYEQYF
TRBJ1-2	TRBV6-1	.	.	TGTGCCAGCAGTGAAGCGTTTCCAGGGTCTAACTATGGCTACACCTTC	CASSEAFPGSNYGYTF
TRBJ1-4	TRBV9	.	.	TGTGCCAGCAGCGTAGGGGGGGCGCAAATGACTAATGAAAAACTGTTTTTT	CASSVGGAQMTNEKLFF
TRBJ2-7	TRBV5-1	TRBD2	.	TGCGCCAGCAGCCCGGGGGGGTTCGACGAGCAGTACTTC	CASSPGGFDEQYF
TRBJ2-1	TRBV7-9	.	.	TGTGCCAGCAGCTTAGGGATCGTAGGGAATGAGCAGTTCTTC	CASSLGIVGNEQFF
TRBJ2-1	TRBV15	.	.	TGTGCCACCAGCAGAGATGGCGGATCCTACAATGAGCAGTTCTTC	CATSRDGGSYNEQFF
TRBJ1-5	TRBV6-6	.	.	TGTGCCTCACTACGGGGGGATAGCAATCAGCCCCAGCATTTT	CASLRGDSNQPQHF
TRBJ2-3	TRBV30	.	.	TGTGCCTGGAGTCCCGGAAGCACAGATACGCAGTATTTT	CAWSPGSTDTQYF
TRBJ2-7	TRBV11-1	.	once	TGTGCCAGCAGCTCGGAGACAGCTGACTACGAGCAGTACTTC	CASSSETADYEQYF
TRBJ2-2	TRBV19	.	.	TGTGCCAGTAGGAGAGACAGGAACACCGGGGAGCTGTTTTTT	CASRRDRNTGELFF
TRBJ1-3	TRBV2	TRBD1	.	TGTGCCAGCAGTGGGCACAGGGGGCGGATTGGAAACACCATATATTTT	CASSGHRGRIGNTIYF
TRBJ2-1	TRBV18	TRBD1	.	TGTGCCAGCGCGGGACAGGGCTACAATGAGCAGTTCTTC	CASAGQGYNEQFF
TRBJ1-3	TRBV14	TRBD1	.	TGTGCCAGCAGCCAAGTGACAGGGGCTGGAAACACCATATATTTT	CASSQVTGAGNTIYF
TRBJ2-7	TRBV27	TRBD1	.	TGTGCCAGCAAAGGGACAGGGGGTTTTTTTTTCCCATACGAGCAGTACTTC	CASKGTGGFFFPYEQYF
TRBJ2-6	TRBV27	.	.	TGTGCCAGCAGTTTCGCTGGGGCCAACGTCCTGACTTTC	CASSFAGANVLTF
TRBJ2-7	TRBV7-2	.	.	TGTGCCAGCAGCTTAGTTTTGGGGGTAACGAGCTCCTACGAGCAGTACTTC	CASSLVLGVTSSYEQYF
TRBJ1-5	TRBV7-2	TRBD1	.	TGTGCCAGCAGCCCCGGACAGGGCGGCTTATATAGCAATCAGCCCCAGCATTTT	CASSPGQGGLYSNQPQHF
TRBJ1-2	TRBV18	.	.	TGTGCCAGCTCACCTTCAGCTAACTATGGCTACACCTTC	CASSPSANYGYTF
TRBJ2-7	TRBV7-9	.	.	TGTGCCAGCAGCCCACGCGTAGGGATCTACGAGCAGTACTTC	CASSPRVGIYEQYF
TRBJ2-3	TRBV19	TRBD2	.	TGTGCCAGTAGCGAGAGACTAGCGGGGGGCACAGATACGCAGTATTTT	CASSERLAGGTDTQYF
TRBJ1-3	TRBV11-2	.	.	TGTGCCAGCAGCCCTCCGGGGCATCACTCTGGAAACACCATATATTTT	CASSPPGHHSGNTIYF
TRBJ2-5	TRBV2	TRBD1	.	TGTGCCAGCATTAACAGGGGGCGTCGGGAGACCCAGTACTTC	CASINRGRRETQYF
TRBJ2-4	TRBV4-3	TRBD2	.	TGCGCCAGCAGCCAAGGACCTCAAGGGACGACTAGCGGGGGTTTTTGGATTCAGTACTTC	CASSQGPQGTTSGGFWIQYF
TRBJ2-3	TRBV9	.	large	TGTGCCAGCAGCGTAGGTCCGGACTACACAGATACGCAGTATTTT	CASSVGPDYTDTQYF
TRBJ2-7	TRBV5-8	TRBD2	once	TGTGCCAGCAGCTTCCAAAGCGGGAGGCGGTCCGAGCAGTACTTC	CASSFQSGRRSEQYF
TRBJ1-6	TRBV12-5	TRBD1	.	TGTGCTAGTGGTTTGAACCGCGGGACAGCCCTGACATCCCTCCACTTT	CASGLNRGTALTSLHF
TRBJ1-1	TRBV7-9	TRBD1	.	TGTGCCAGCAGCCCGGACAGGGTAGCTGAAGCTTTCTTT	CASSPDRVAEAFF
TRBJ2-1	TRBV9	.	.	TGTGCCAGCAGCGTAGATCTAGCAGGTGAGCAGTTCTTC	CASSVDLAGEQFF
TRBJ1-2	TRBV7-2	.	.	TGTGCCAGCAGCCCCGGGGGGTACGCCCTGTCTGGCTACACCTTC	CASSPGGYALSGYTF
TRBJ1-6	TRBV5-1	.	.	TGCGCCAGCAGCGTATACCCAAATTCACCCCTCCACTTT	CASSVYPNSPLHF
TRBJ2-6	TRBV5-6	.	.	TGTGCCAGCTCCAACCGCAATAGTCAAAGTCGGGCCAACGTCCTGACTTTC	CASSNRNSQSRANVLTF
TRBJ2-3	TRBV4-3	TRBD2	.	TGCGCCAGCAGCCAAGATAAAGGGCCGGGGGGAGATACGCAGTATTTT	CASSQDKGPGGDTQYF
TRBJ1-1	TRBV19	.	few	TGTGCCAGTAAATTCAGAGGTAATGAAGCTTTCTTT	CASKFRGNEAFF
TRBJ1-5	TRBV21-1	.	.	TGTGCCAGCAGCAAAGCGAATCCCCCCAGGGCGACAGGGGATATTCCGCCCCAGCATTTT	CASSKANPPRATGDIPPQHF
TRBJ1-6	TRBV6-5	.	once	TGTGCCAGCAGTTACACGACGAGGTATAATTCACCCCTCCACTTT	CASSYTTRYNSPLHF
TRBJ1-2	TRBV6-5	.	.	TGTGCCAGCAGTTACTCGGACTCGGGACGCGTCTACACCTTC	CASSYSDSGRVYTF
TRBJ2-5	TRBV27	.	.	TGTGCCAGCAGTTTAAATGGGGGTTTAGCCCGCCAAGAGACCCAGTACTTC	CASSLNGGLARQETQYF
TRBJ2-7	TRBV2	TRBD1	.	TGTGCCAGCAGGGACAGGGGGATAGGCGAGCAGTACTTC	CASRDRGIGEQYF
TRBJ2-3	TRBV7-3	TRBD2	.	TGTGCCAGCAGCTATAGCGGGGGAGTAGATACGCAGTATTTT	CASSYSGGVDTQYF
TRBJ1-5	TRBV19	.	few	TGTGCCAGTAGTATAGGGTTCGGCCAAAATCAGCCCCAGCATTTT	CASSIGFGQNQPQHF
TRBJ1-4	TRBV9	TRBD1	.	TGTGCCAGCAGCGAAAGGGACAGGGCTAATGAAAAACTGTTTTTT	CASSERDRANEKLFF
TRBJ2-1	TRBV10-1	.	hyperexpanded	TGCGCCAGTATATCCCTCCGGGACACCGGTGTCGATGAGCAGTTCTTC	CASISLRDTGVDEQFF